These 27 T cell receptor beta chains originate from one sample sequenced in a study of identical twins. TCRdb called the 5' RACE reads again in MiXCR, with one record for every CDR3 protein. The sample holds approximately 700,000 distinct CDR3 sequences; roughly 6% are singletons and the top ten take about 1.8%. Material for sequencing was naive T cells sorted from blood. Source of these receptors: a man younger than 35 in good health.

This clonotype occurred a few times. This chain connects TRBV3-1 to TRBJ1-5; a weak D match, TRBD1 (6 bases). The CDR3 has 15 residues. Germline V gene data show CDR1 as LGHDT and CDR2 as YNNKEL (reference sequence). V shed 0 bases and J shed 7 bases, with 13 bases lying between them. CDR3 DNA: TGTGCCAGCAGCCAAGAAGGTCAGGGGACCCAGCCCCAGCATTTT. Protein sequence: CASSQEGQGTQPQHF.

This clonotype was observed many times. The chain has TRBV5-1 and TRBJ1-2; D remains ambiguous. Germline V gene sequence: CDR1 SGHRS, CDR2 YFSETQ. This CDR3 comprises 14 residues. The germline V and J ends were trimmed by 4 bases and 3 bases, with 13 bases remaining between them. The CDR3 nucleotides are TGCGCCAGCAGCACCGCACAGTATGACTATGGCTACACCTTC. This encodes CASSTAQYDYGYTF.

V and J are TRBV27 and TRBJ1-4, with a tentative D call TRBD1 (6 bases). With 6 bases removed from V and 3 bases from J, the gap between germline ends came to 17 bases. The CDR3 sequence is 16 residues long. Germline CDR1 reads MNHEY; CDR2 reads SMNVEV (reference sequence). The CDR3 sequence is CASRPFRTAPNEKLFF. The DNA for the CDR3 is TGTGCCAGCAGACCCTTTCGGACAGCACCTAATGAAAAACTGTTTTTT.

This clonotype was recorded at least ten times. The rearrangement joins TRBV12-3 or TRBV12-4 to TRBJ2-1; 9 bases match TRBD1. J was trimmed by 3 bases and V by 7 bases; bases with no gene match: 7. This CDR3 contains 15 residues. CDR3: CASKLGDRVYNEQFF. CDR3 bases: TGTGCCAGCAAGTTGGGGGACAGGGTCTACAATGAGCAGTTCTTC.

This clonotype was observed many times. The V gene is TRBV11-2, the J gene TRBJ2-1, with 7 bases that match TRBD1. The CDR3 totals 11 residues. The germline V gene has CDR1 SGHAT and CDR2 FQNNGV. Losses at the gene ends were 5 bases for V and 10 bases for J; bases not matched to a gene: 2. CDR3 protein: CASSQGEEQFF. The CDR3 DNA is TGTGCCAGCAGCCAGGGGGAGGAGCAGTTCTTC. Together with reference TRBV11-2 and TRBJ2-1, the CDR3 gives the full variable domain: EAGVAQSPRYKIIEKRQSVAFWCNPISGHATLYWYQQILGQGPKLLIQFQNNGVVDDSQLPKDRFSAERLKGVDSTLKIQPAKLEDSAVYLCASSQGEEQFFGPGTRLTVL.

This clonotype was recorded at least ten times. This sequence joins TRBV27 and TRBJ1-2; D not resolved. V lost 8 bases and J lost 8, with 21 bases in between. The CDR3 spans 14 residues. Germline CDR1 MNHEY, CDR2 SMNVEV (reference sequence). The CDR3 sequence is CASGTTFEERGYTF. The DNA for the CDR3 is TGTGCCAGCGGAACGACGTTTGAGGAAAGGGGCTACACCTTC.

This clonotype was observed many times. The rearrangement joins TRBV27 to TRBJ2-1; unclear D gene. V gave up 6 bases and J gave up 8 bases, with 11 bases separating them. CDR1 MNHEY and CDR2 SMNVEV come from the germline V gene (reference sequence). This CDR3 contains 12 residues. The chain's CDR3 is CASSRNFDEQFF. CDR3 DNA: TGTGCCAGCAGCAGGAATTTCGATGAGCAGTTCTTC.

This clonotype was detected ten times or more. V and J are TRBV4-1 and TRBJ1-5, with no clear D. Trimming removed 0 bases from V and 6 bases from J, with 9 bases in between. CDR3 length: 14 residues. The germline V gene has CDR1 MGHRA and CDR2 YSYEKL. CDR3 sequence (DNA): TGCGCCAGCAGCCAAGATCTATTATCTCAGCCCCAGCATTTT. This codes for CASSQDLLSQPQHF.

In this sample, this clonotype turned up many times. This chain uses TRBV10-3 with TRBJ1-3; a possible D gene is TRBD1 (5 bases). This CDR3 spans 16 amino acids. Germline CDR1 reads ENHRY; CDR2 reads SYGVKD. Trimming left V 2 bases short and J 0 bases short, with 11 bases between. CDR3 sequence reads: CAISETDRTSGNTIYF. The CDR3 nucleotides read TGTGCCATCAGTGAGACAGACAGAACCTCTGGAAACACCATATATTTT.

This chain joins TRBV14 and TRBJ2-3; TRBD2 agrees at 9 bases. This CDR3 region has 15 residues. The ends lost 4 bases at V and 4 bases at J; junction bases unmatched: 6. Germline V gives CDR1 SGHDN, CDR2 FVKESK. The CDR3 DNA follows: TGTGCCAGCAGCCGATTAGCGGGAGCCGCAGATACGCAGTATTTT. Translation gives CASSRLAGAADTQYF.

Ten or more counts support this clonotype. The gene calls are TRBV5-1 and TRBJ2-7; D uncertain. The germline gives CDR1 SGHRS, CDR2 YFSETQ. The CDR3 runs 13 residues. The germline V and J ends were trimmed by 4 bases and 5 bases, with 13 bases remaining between them. Written as DNA, the CDR3 is TGCGCCAGCAGCCGAATCACCCAACACGAGCAGTACTTC. Encoded protein: CASSRITQHEQYF.

V usage is TRBV5-1 and J usage is TRBJ2-2; D call uncertain. Deletions cut 4 bases from V and 4 bases from J, with 17 bases between. The CDR3 loop spans 16 amino acids. Germline lookup yields CDR1 SGHRS and CDR2 YFSETQ. CDR3 sequence reads: CASSMVASGATGELFF. CDR3 nucleotide sequence: TGCGCCAGCAGCATGGTGGCATCTGGCGCCACCGGGGAGCTGTTTTTT.

This rearrangement joins TRBV20-1 to TRBJ2-1, with D tentatively TRBD2 (6 bases). Trimming pared 0 bases from V and 4 bases from J, leaving 13 bases between. The CDR3 has 15 residues. CDR1 is DFQATT and CDR2 is SNEGSKA in the germline V gene (reference sequence). The CDR3 region has the DNA TGCAGTGCTAGAGATGGGGCGGGGAATTACAATGAGCAGTTCTTC. It translates to CSARDGAGNYNEQFF.

This clonotype was counted ten times or more. The chain combines TRBV12-3 or TRBV12-4 with TRBJ1-1; D is perhaps TRBD1 (6 bases). V was cut by 2 bases and J by 4 bases, with 11 bases left in between. This CDR3 contains 14 residues. CDR3 DNA sequence: TGTGCCAGCAGTTTAAGGGGGGGGCCCACTGAAGCTTTCTTT. It translates to CASSLRGGPTEAFF.

This clonotype has more than one count but fewer than ten. The chain employs TRBV19 and TRBJ2-1, with D perhaps matching TRBD2 (6 bases). Germline V gives CDR1 LNHDA, CDR2 SQIVND (reference sequence). Trimming took off 5 bases at V and 8 bases at J, with 13 bases between the two ends. The CDR3 consists of 13 residues. The CDR3: CASSWASVDEQFF. CDR3 bases: TGTGCCAGTAGTTGGGCTAGCGTGGATGAGCAGTTCTTC.

This clonotype was detected many times. The genes are TRBV20-1 and TRBJ2-5; perhaps TRBD2 as D (5 bases). The CDR3 extends over 12 amino acids. CDR1 and CDR2 (germline): DFQATT, SNEGSKA (reference sequence). Deletions cut 7 bases from V and 1 base from J, with 10 bases between. CDR3 amino acids: CSGSGLQETQYF. CDR3 sequence (DNA): TGCAGTGGTTCAGGACTCCAAGAGACCCAGTACTTC.

This chain uses TRBV12-3 or TRBV12-4 with TRBJ1-4; D remains ambiguous. The CDR3 runs to 14 residues. Trimming shortened V by 2 bases and J by 8 bases, and 12 bases separated the two germline ends. The CDR3 sequence is CASSLSRLREKLFF. CDR3 sequence (DNA): TGTGCCAGCAGTTTAAGCAGGTTGAGGGAAAAACTGTTTTTT.

This clonotype was recorded at least ten times. The rearrangement links TRBV7-9 to TRBJ2-7; D may match TRBD1 or TRBD2 (5 bases each). With 4 bases removed from V and 2 bases from J, the gap between germline ends came to 12 bases. The CDR3 is 14 residues long. Germline V gene lookup returns CDR1 SEHNR and CDR2 FQNEAQ (reference sequence). CDR3 in amino acids: CASSSWDGPYEQYF. DNA of the CDR3: TGTGCCAGCAGCTCATGGGACGGACCCTACGAGCAGTACTTC.

This clonotype was counted a few times. This sequence joins TRBV5-1 and TRBJ2-1, with TRBD2 matching over 9 bases. V lost 4 bases and J lost 7; bases outside the gene matches: 9. The CDR3 is 15 residues long. Germline loops: CDR1 SGHRS, CDR2 YFSETQ. Here the CDR3 reads CASSRWREGRNEQFF. The CDR3 DNA follows: TGCGCCAGCAGCCGTTGGCGGGAGGGTCGGAATGAGCAGTTCTTC.

This clonotype was found many times. This chain joins TRBV4-1 and TRBJ2-2; 9 nucleotides match TRBD2. Germline V gene lookup returns CDR1 MGHRA and CDR2 YSYEKL. Trimming cost V 0 bases and J 2 bases; bases outside gene matches: 4. This CDR3 region has 17 residues. CDR3 region: CASSQDQLAGNTGELFF. The CDR3 region has the DNA TGCGCCAGCAGCCAAGATCAACTAGCGGGTAACACCGGGGAGCTGTTTTTT.

This clonotype appeared many times. The chain employs TRBV7-2 and TRBJ2-7; 8 bases are shared with TRBD2. Germline assignment: CDR1 SGHTA and CDR2 FQGNSA. CDR3 length equals 16 residues. The V segment lost 4 bases and the J segment 0 bases; nucleotides outside the gene matches: 8. Here the CDR3 DNA reads TGTGCCAGCAGCTCAACTAGCGGAGGGGTCTCCTACGAGCAGTACTTC. Protein: CASSSTSGGVSYEQYF.

The chain recombines TRBV5-1 with TRBJ2-3; D is unresolved. The ends were cut back, 3 bases at V and 6 bases at J, with 14 bases in the middle. Germline CDR1 and CDR2: SGHRS and YFSETQ. CDR3 size: 14 residues. In nucleotides, the CDR3 is TGCGCCAGCAGCTCGGATCACTACTTGGATACGCAGTATTTT. This sequence encodes CASSSDHYLDTQYF.

This sequence joins TRBV18 and TRBJ2-4; D uncertain. Germline V gene sequence: CDR1 KGHSH, CDR2 LQKENI. Between the trimmed V and J ends, which lost 3 bases and 0 bases, there was a span of 12 bases. CDR3 length: 16 amino acids. CDR3 sequence reads: CASSPRSPLAKNIQYF. DNA of the CDR3: TGTGCCAGCTCACCGCGATCTCCCCTAGCCAAAAACATTCAGTACTTC.

In this sample, this clonotype turned up many times. The chain couples TRBV5-1 to TRBJ2-7; D call uncertain. V was shortened by 2 bases and J by 5 bases, with 5 bases between the two germline ends. Germline V CDR1 and CDR2: SGHRS, YFSETQ. The CDR3 is made up of 11 amino acids. Here the CDR3 DNA reads TGCGCCAGCAGCTTTAACCACGAGCAGTACTTC. It translates to CASSFNHEQYF. Supplemented by reference TRBV5-1 and TRBJ2-7, the full variable domain reads KAGVTQTPRYLIKTRGQQVTLSCSPISGHRSVSWYQQTPGQGLQFLFEYFSETQRNKGNFPGRFSGRQFSNSRSEMNVSTLELGDSALYLCASSFNHEQYFGPGTRLTVT.

This clonotype came up many times. This sequence joins TRBV6-1 and TRBJ2-2, with TRBD1 identical over 9 bases. Germline assignment: CDR1 MNHNS and CDR2 SASEGT. Unmatched junction bases numbered 5, after V lost 5 bases and J lost 7 bases. CDR3 length: 14 amino acids. The CDR3 DNA is TGTGCCAGCAGTCAGGGACAGGGCGACGGGGAGCTGTTTTTT. This codes for CASSQGQGDGELFF.

At least ten counts were recorded for this clonotype. J is TRBJ2-2 and V is TRBV6-5; D is ambiguous. The CDR3 has 12 amino acids. V was cut by 8 bases and J by 4 bases, with 8 bases left in between. Germline V CDR1 and CDR2: MNHEY, SVGAGI. This chain's CDR3 is CASRALTGELFF. CDR3 coding DNA: TGTGCCAGCCGAGCGCTCACCGGGGAGCTGTTTTTT.

The V and J genes are TRBV29-1 and TRBJ1-1, with 9 bases fitting TRBD1. The germline V gene encodes CDR1 SQVTM and CDR2 ANQGSEA. The CDR3 has 14 amino acids. V dropped 4 bases and J dropped 4; count of bases not matched to a gene: 7. The CDR3 loop is CSVGRDRAATEAFF. The CDR3, as DNA: TGCAGCGTTGGGCGGGACAGGGCGGCCACTGAAGCTTTCTTT.